This TCR beta chain emerged from a study of T cells in women clearing cervical HPV infection. About the research overall: Case blood was drawn when the lesion was first found; control blood after infection became undetectable. Findings and limits, study-wide: Repertoire richness, not evenness, was significantly elevated in CIN3+ cases versus controls. Controls had more TRBV6-7 (approximately 0.15%) than cases (approximately 0.11%).

The assay was immunoSEQ multiplex PCR, and TCRdb's table has in-frame clones only and misses some. Its table records around 39,000 clones. HPV was found by MY09/MY11 PCR and dot-blot genotyping. As concerns this clone: Its antigen is still unknown. Coverage ceases 3 residues before the CDR3 finishes, and the germline J gene fills in the end.

This CDR3 region has 13 residues. Germline loops: CDR1 LNHNV, CDR2 YYDKDF (reference sequence). V lost 8 bases and J lost 5, with 15 bases in between. Source material: blood buffy coat. This TCR derives from a woman between 18 and 69 years old with a cervical HPV16 infection that either progressed to CIN3+ or cleared (not recorded which). V is TRBV15 and J is TRBJ2-5; possible D gene TRBD2, 5 bases. Partial CDR3 DNA: TGTGCCACCCGGCCTATTAGCGCTGAGACC. This translates into CATRPISAET. The full CDR3 reads CATRPISAETQYF.